The present TCR beta chain was sequenced within a study of T cell responses to AZD1222 COVID-19 vaccine (dated by TCRdb to the early 2020s). About the investigation overall: AZD1222 recipients whose second dose came at about 4 weeks and those whose second dose came at about 12 weeks were combined into one group, since spike-specific TCR depth and breadth did not differ between the two schedules. TCR sequencing was performed for roughly 250 trial participants, of whom about 200 were given two doses of AZD1222 and around 25 were given two doses of MenACWY control vaccine. Trial participants were enrolled by age into 18-55, 56-69 and 70-plus year subgroups, with roughly 160, 29 and 62 TCR-sequenced participants respectively.

Per the publication, the time point label means: baseline before first vaccination. Vaccinee samples were obtained from the UK trials COV001 and COV002, which included a single-blind randomized controlled phase 2/3 trial of AZD1222 (ChAdOx1 nCoV-19) in healthy adults. Trial participant PBMC samples were collected at day 0 and day 28 after the second dose for TCRbeta chain sequencing. The study at large found these results: After two AZD1222 doses, both the breadth and the depth of spike-specific TCRs were significantly higher than at day 0 and than in MenACWY recipients. Conclusions about previously exposed vaccinees are limited, since just five or six AZD1222 recipients were seropositive for SARS-CoV-2 at baseline. Epitopes outside the regions mutated in the B.1.351 and B.1.1.7 variants were reportedly recognized by nearly half of the unique spike-specific TCRs. The 56-69-year group was small, and its depth increase did not reach significance, likely because of low power. The vaccine-associated CD4 TCRs covered the entire spike protein, and the dominant responses fell in regions 160-218 and 743-854. Most participants were white British and females outnumbered males, and the authors suggested that clonal diversity may have been underestimated. Because no samples from the day 14 peak response were available, repertoires could be characterized only after the peak T cell response.

Notes on this clone: This clone's antigen is unknown. No clone much larger than this one lies a single base away; base qualities are absent.

The CDR3 regions of human TCRbeta chains were analyzed by immunosequencing. The source study handled its data this way. Repertoire TCRs were checked for matches against a reference library of SARS-CoV-2-specific TCRs that had been generated using the MIRA antigen-specificity platform. Breadth was defined as the fraction of unique TCRs that were SARS-CoV-2-associated, and depth was defined as the fraction of total T cells that were SARS-CoV-2-associated. Using the MIRA data, every spike-specific TCR was mapped to the spike region that the TCR reacted to and assigned to either a CD4 or a CD8 class. Log10-transformed breadth and depth values were compared by one-way ANOVA with Sidak's multiple comparisons tests. TCRdb's version of the immuneACCESS table is confined to in-frame rearrangements and falls short of the full clone set. An unresolved V gene accounts for under half of the shortfall where checked; the remainder is of unknown origin. Clone size and V and J calls were adopted from that table, with D and trimming inferred from the DNA. This sample gives 150,000 to 200,000 clones in total; 80% to 95% of them show up just once. Together, the top ten hold about 2.5% of the sample.

The CDR3 runs 16 residues from the cysteine to the phenylalanine. Only the CDR3 part of the read is kept: 48 bases, read in frame from the first base. V gives up 2 bases and J gives up 1 base, and the segment between their germline ends measures 14 bases. Reading the germline V gene (reference sequence) gives CDR1 MNHEY and CDR2 SMNVEV. This receptor was taken from an adult in good health. The specimen was peripheral blood, collected on day 0 of AZD1222 vaccination. This chain is built from TRBV27 and TRBJ1-1; the D gene identity is not certain. The DNA reads TGTGCCAGCAGTTTAGGTTGGCGAGGTGGGAACACTGAAGCTTTCTTT. This sequence encodes CASSLGWRGGNTEAFF.